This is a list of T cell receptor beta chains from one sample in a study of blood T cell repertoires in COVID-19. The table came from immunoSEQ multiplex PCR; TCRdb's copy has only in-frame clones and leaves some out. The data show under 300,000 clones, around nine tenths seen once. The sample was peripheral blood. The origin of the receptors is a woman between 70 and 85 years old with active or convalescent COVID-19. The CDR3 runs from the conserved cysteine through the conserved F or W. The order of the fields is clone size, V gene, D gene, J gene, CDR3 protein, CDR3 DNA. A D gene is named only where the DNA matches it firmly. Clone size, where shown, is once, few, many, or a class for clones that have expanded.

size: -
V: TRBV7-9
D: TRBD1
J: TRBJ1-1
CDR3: CASSLRGPGGRMNTEAFF
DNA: TGTGCCAGCAGCTTAAGGGGTCCAGGGGGTCGGATGAACACTGAAGCTTTCTTT

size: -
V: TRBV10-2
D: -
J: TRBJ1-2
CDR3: CASGGGRGDHGYTF
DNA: TGCGCCAGCGGGGGGGGCAGGGGAGATCATGGCTACACCTTC

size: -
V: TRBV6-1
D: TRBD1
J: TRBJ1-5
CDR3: CASSEAGTGYGIGNQPQHF
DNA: TGTGCCAGCAGTGAAGCAGGGACAGGGTACGGGATAGGGAATCAGCCCCAGCATTTT

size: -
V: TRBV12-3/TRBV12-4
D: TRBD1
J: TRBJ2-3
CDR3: CASRTGGLTQYF
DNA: TGTGCCAGTAGGACAGGGGGACTTACGCAGTATTTT

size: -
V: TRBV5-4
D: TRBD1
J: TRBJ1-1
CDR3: CASSLGTDTEAFF
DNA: TGTGCCAGCAGCCTGGGGACAGACACTGAAGCTTTCTTT

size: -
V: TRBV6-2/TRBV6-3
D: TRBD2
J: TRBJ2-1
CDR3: CASSSSGLMYNEQFF
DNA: TGTGCCAGCAGTTCTAGCGGATTGATGTACAATGAGCAGTTCTTC

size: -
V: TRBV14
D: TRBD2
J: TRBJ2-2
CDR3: CASSQVVPSGGPGELFF
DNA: TGTGCCAGCAGCCAAGTAGTGCCTAGCGGGGGCCCCGGGGAGCTGTTTTTT

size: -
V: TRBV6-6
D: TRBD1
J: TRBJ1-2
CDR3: CASSFPGQGAEGYTF
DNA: TGTGCCAGCAGTTTTCCGGGACAGGGGGCTGAGGGCTACACCTTC

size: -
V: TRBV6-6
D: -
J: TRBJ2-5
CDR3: CASIHPGGETQYF
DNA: TGTGCCAGCATTCACCCCGGCGGGGAGACCCAGTACTTC

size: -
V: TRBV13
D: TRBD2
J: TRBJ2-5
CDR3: CASSLRTSGGAFGETQYF
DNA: TGTGCCAGCAGCCTCCGGACTAGCGGGGGGGCCTTCGGGGAGACCCAGTACTTC

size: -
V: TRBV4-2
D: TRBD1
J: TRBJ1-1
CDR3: CASSQSGQANTEAFF
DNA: TGTGCCAGCAGCCAATCGGGACAGGCTAACACTGAAGCTTTCTTT

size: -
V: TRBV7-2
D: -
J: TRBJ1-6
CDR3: CASSPAGGSVSPLHF
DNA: TGTGCCAGCAGCCCCGCGGGAGGGAGTGTGTCACCCCTCCACTTT

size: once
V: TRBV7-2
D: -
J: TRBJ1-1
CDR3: CASSSQMNTEAFF
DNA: TGTGCCAGCAGCTCACAGATGAACACTGAAGCTTTCTTT

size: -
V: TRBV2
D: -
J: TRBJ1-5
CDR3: CASSVLLPSNQPQHF
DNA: TGTGCCAGCAGTGTATTACTCCCTAGCAATCAGCCCCAGCATTTT

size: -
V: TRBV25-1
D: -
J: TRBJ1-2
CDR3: CASSWWGEHTF
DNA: TGTGCCAGCAGCTGGTGGGGGGAACACACCTTC

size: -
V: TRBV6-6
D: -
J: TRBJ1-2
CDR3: CASSYADMRYGYTF
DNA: TGTGCCAGCAGTTACGCCGACATGAGATATGGCTACACCTTC

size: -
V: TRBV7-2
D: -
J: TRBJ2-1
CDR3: CASSEDYQNYNEQFF
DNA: TGTGCCAGCAGCGAAGACTACCAGAACTACAATGAGCAGTTCTTC

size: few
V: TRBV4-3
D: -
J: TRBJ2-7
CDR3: CASSQLSDSFYEQYF
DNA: TGCGCCAGCAGCCAATTGTCGGACAGCTTCTACGAGCAGTACTTC

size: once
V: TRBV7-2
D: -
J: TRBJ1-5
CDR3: CASSITRGYNQPQHF
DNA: TGTGCCAGCAGCATCACGAGAGGATACAATCAGCCCCAGCATTTT

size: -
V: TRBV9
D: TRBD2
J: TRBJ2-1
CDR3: CASSELAGGPLTYNEQFF
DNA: TGTGCCAGCAGTGAACTAGCGGGGGGCCCCCTTACCTACAATGAGCAGTTCTTC

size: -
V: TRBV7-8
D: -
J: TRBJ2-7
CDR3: CASSRGETGPYEQYF
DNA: TGTGCCAGCAGCAGAGGGGAGACAGGCCCTTACGAGCAGTACTTC

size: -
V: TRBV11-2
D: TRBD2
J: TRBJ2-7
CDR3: CASSLSGGAREQYF
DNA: TGTGCCAGCAGCTTAAGCGGGGGGGCTCGGGAGCAGTACTTC

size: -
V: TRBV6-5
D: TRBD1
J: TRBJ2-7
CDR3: CASSYSSGTGSYEQYF
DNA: TGTGCCAGCAGTTACTCGTCCGGGACAGGGTCCTACGAGCAGTACTTC

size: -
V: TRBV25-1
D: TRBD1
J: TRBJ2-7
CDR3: CASSPGTGGFYEQYF
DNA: TGTGCCAGCAGCCCCGGGACAGGGGGTTTCTACGAGCAGTACTTC

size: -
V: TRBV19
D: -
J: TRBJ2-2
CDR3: CATVSRQNTGELFF
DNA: TGTGCCACCGTAAGCCGACAGAACACCGGGGAGCTGTTTTTT

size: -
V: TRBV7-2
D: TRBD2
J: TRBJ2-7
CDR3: CASSPAGTSPHEQYF
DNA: TGTGCCAGCAGCCCGGCCGGGACTAGCCCCCACGAGCAGTACTTC

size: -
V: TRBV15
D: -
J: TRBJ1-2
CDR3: CATSREGGPYGYTF
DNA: TGTGCCACCAGCAGAGAAGGCGGCCCCTATGGCTACACCTTC

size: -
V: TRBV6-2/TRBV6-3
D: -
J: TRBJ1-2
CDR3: CASSYSGFWTANYGYTF
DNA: TGTGCCAGCAGTTACTCAGGTTTTTGGACAGCGAACTATGGCTACACCTTC

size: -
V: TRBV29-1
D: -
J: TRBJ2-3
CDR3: CSVELVDTQYF
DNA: TGCAGCGTTGAGCTAGTAGATACGCAGTATTTT

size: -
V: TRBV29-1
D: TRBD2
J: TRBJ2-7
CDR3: CSAGQSSGAYEQYF
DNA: TGCAGCGCCGGGCAATCCAGCGGGGCCTACGAGCAGTACTTC

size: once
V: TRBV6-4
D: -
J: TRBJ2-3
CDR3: CASPPAGFTDTQYF
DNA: TGTGCCAGCCCGCCCGCGGGGTTCACAGATACGCAGTATTTT

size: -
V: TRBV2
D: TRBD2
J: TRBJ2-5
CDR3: CASSERVAGYGTQYF
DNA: TGTGCCAGCAGTGAACGGGTAGCGGGATATGGGACCCAGTACTTC

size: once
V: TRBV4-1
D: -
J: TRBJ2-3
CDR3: CASSQERGSTDTQYF
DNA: TGCGCCAGCAGCCAAGAACGCGGGAGCACAGATACGCAGTATTTT

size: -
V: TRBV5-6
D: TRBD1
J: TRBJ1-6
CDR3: CASSFRGTGGSPLHF
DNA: TGTGCCAGCAGCTTTAGGGGGACAGGGGGTTCACCCCTCCACTTT

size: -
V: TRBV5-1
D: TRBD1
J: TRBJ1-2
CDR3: CASSLADRGYGYTF
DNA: TGCGCCAGCAGCTTGGCCGACAGGGGGTATGGCTACACCTTC

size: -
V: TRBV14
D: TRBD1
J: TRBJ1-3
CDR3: CASSRTNRGYDTIYF
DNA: TGTGCCAGCAGTCGTACTAACAGGGGCTACGACACCATATATTTT

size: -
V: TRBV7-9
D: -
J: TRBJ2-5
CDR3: CASSLDYTQETQYF
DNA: TGTGCCAGCAGCTTAGACTATACACAAGAGACCCAGTACTTC

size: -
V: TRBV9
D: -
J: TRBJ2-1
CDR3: CASSPLTGIHEQFF
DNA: TGTGCCAGCAGCCCGCTAACAGGGATCCATGAGCAGTTCTTC

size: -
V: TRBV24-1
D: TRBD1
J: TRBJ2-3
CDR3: CATSDRDRLADTQYF
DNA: TGTGCCACCAGTGATCGGGACAGGTTGGCGGATACGCAGTATTTT

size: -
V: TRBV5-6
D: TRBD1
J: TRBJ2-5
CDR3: CASSFSGTGKETQYF
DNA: TGTGCCAGCAGCTTCTCCGGGACAGGGAAAGAGACCCAGTACTTC